The clone carrying this T cell receptor delta chain was seen only a few times. Its antigen is undetermined. TCRdb's protein, taken from a much larger clone, differs from this DNA's translation at residue 14, likely owing to a read error; the protein displayed comes from the DNA. This CDR3 is built from 16 residues. The germline CDR1 and CDR2 sequences are TSWWSYY and QGS. This sample stems from a study of γδ T cells in repeated Plasmodium falciparum infection. Points from the study as a whole: In Vdelta2-negative, largely Vdelta1+, gammadelta repertoires, repeated controlled infections appeared to drive clonal selection waves. Malian donors came from one small rural village, predominantly one ethnic group.

TCRdb called clones anew from the multiplex PCR reads with CATT. The sample consists of approximately 93,000 delta-chain clones, 0.85% to 1% of them appearing once. Bulk repertoires came from Vgamma9/Vdelta2+ or Vdelta2-negative gammadelta T cells flow-sorted from PBMC. The specimen sequenced was gamma-delta T cells from blood. This TCR came from a pool of human donors (malaria-infected and uninfected, not separated). The V gene is given as TRDV1, and no J gene call is available; the table's D call, TRDD3, was not checked against the DNA. CDR3 region: CALGPLGVEHTDKFIF. CDR3 DNA sequence: TGTGCTCTTGGCCCCCTGGGGGTTGAGCACACCGATAAATTCATCTTT.